The 9 T cell receptor beta chains below were found in one sample sequenced in a study of identical twins. MiXCR, run by TCRdb on the 5' RACE reads, gives a single entry per CDR3 protein. This repertoire shows hundreds of thousands of distinct CDR3 sequences, about 22% found once; its top ten account for roughly 0.5%. The data also belong to a second study, concerning yellow fever vaccine responses in identical twins.

The sequencing input was CD4+ T cells sorted from blood. The receptors originated from a woman between 18 and 29 years old in good health.

This clonotype came up a few times. The V and J genes are TRBV29-1 and TRBJ1-2; D ambiguous. Trimming took off 7 bases at V and 5 bases at J, with 5 bases between the two ends. The CDR3 spans 9 residues. Per the germline V gene, CDR1 is SQVTM and CDR2 is ANQGSEA. CDR3 DNA: TGCAGCGCAACATATGGCTACACCTTC. Translating it yields CSATYGYTF.

The genes are TRBV19 and TRBJ2-4, with 7 bases aligning to TRBD1. CDR1 is LNHDA, CDR2 SQIVND, per germline (reference sequence). V shed 10 bases, J shed 0 bases, and the junction held 12 bases outside the gene matches. The CDR3 extends over 16 amino acids. The CDR3 region has the DNA TGTGCCACTTCACCGGGACAGATAAAAGCCAAAAACATTCAGTACTTC. The encoded protein is CATSPGQIKAKNIQYF.

This clonotype was observed a few times. This chain connects TRBV5-1 to TRBJ2-2; D is undetermined. Germline CDR1 is SGHRS and CDR2 is YFSETQ. This CDR3 spans 13 amino acids. The V gene lost 0 bases and the J gene lost 8 bases, with 8 bases spanning the gap. The CDR3 nucleotides are TGCGCCAGCAGCTTGGCTTCAGTTGGGGAGCTGTTTTTT. It codes for CASSLASVGELFF.

The V and J genes are TRBV25-1 and TRBJ2-5; possibly TRBD2 for D (5 bases). Germline assignment: CDR1 MGHDK and CDR2 SYGVNS. The CDR3 length is 15 residues. The ends were cut back, 1 base at V and 4 bases at J, with 13 bases in the middle. CDR3 in DNA: TGTGCCAGCAGTGAATCCCGCTCGGGGTTAGAGACCCAGTACTTC. Its protein is CASSESRSGLETQYF.

This clonotype has only one observation. The rearrangement uses TRBV7-9 and TRBJ1-6; D is ambiguous. V lost 5 bases, J lost 6 bases, and 8 bases lay in between. CDR1 and CDR2 from the germline V gene are SEHNR and FQNEAQ (reference sequence). This CDR3 has 13 amino acids. The CDR3 reads CASSRSSNSPLHF. Written as DNA, the CDR3 is TGTGCCAGCAGCCGCTCTAGTAATTCACCCCTCCACTTT.

The chain carries TRBV5-1 and TRBJ2-3; 15 bases are a match to TRBD2. V shed 5 bases, J shed 4 bases, and the junction held 2 bases outside the gene matches. Germline V CDR1 and CDR2: SGHRS, YFSETQ. The CDR3 has 15 amino acids. The CDR3 is CASSGTSGRPDTQYF. CDR3 nucleotides: TGCGCCAGCAGTGGGACTAGCGGGAGGCCAGATACGCAGTATTTT.

This clonotype was found a few times. The chain combines TRBV2 with TRBJ1-2; D gene ambiguous. V lost 6 bases and J 7 bases, leaving 9 bases between the germline ends. There are 11 residues in the CDR3. CDR1 is SNHLY, CDR2 FYNNEI, per germline. In DNA form, the CDR3 reads TGTGCCAGCAGGAGGACGTCTGGCTACACCTTC. Protein product: CASRRTSGYTF.

The chain is built from TRBV20-1 and TRBJ2-3, with 7 bases identical to TRBD2. This CDR3 comprises 14 residues. Per germline, CDR1 DFQATT and CDR2 SNEGSKA (reference sequence). V lost 1 base, J lost 3 bases, and 4 bases stayed unmatched. This CDR3 reads CSARASGITDTQYF. Written as DNA, the CDR3 is TGCAGTGCTAGAGCGAGCGGGATAACAGATACGCAGTATTTT.

The J gene is TRBJ2-1, the V gene TRBV5-1; TRBD2 matches 7 bases. The CDR3 runs 14 residues. Germline V CDR1 and CDR2: SGHRS, YFSETQ. V shed 0 bases, J shed 9 bases, and the junction held 6 bases outside the gene matches. CDR3 protein: CASSLEAGVSEQFF. DNA of the CDR3: TGCGCCAGCAGCTTGGAGGCGGGAGTTAGTGAGCAGTTCTTC.